The present T cell receptor beta chain was sequenced within a study of blood T cell repertoires in COVID-19. Across the whole study: Whether acute or convalescent, the COVID-19 samples came from the United States, Italy and Spain.

The CDR3 spans 18 residues. Trimming at V came to 4 bases and at J to 6 bases, leaving 10 bases not matched to a gene. Germline V gene sequence: CDR1 LGHNA, CDR2 YNFKEQ. Libraries were prepared by immunoSEQ multiplex PCR; TCRdb keeps only in-frame clonotypes and omits some of them. The sample contains 150,000 or so clones, over 75% of which appear only once. The origin of this receptor is a man in his late teens or twenties with COVID-19, enrolled during active disease. Sequenced sample: peripheral blood. The rearrangement joins TRBV4-2 to TRBJ2-2; 14 bases line up with TRBD2. The CDR3 DNA sequence: TGTGCCAGCAGCCGATGGGGACTAGCGGGAGACGATGCCGGGGAGCTGTTTTTT. It yields the protein CASSRWGLAGDDAGELFF.